A single sample is the source of the 23 T cell receptor beta chains below, sequenced in a study of T cells in Graves' hyperthyroidism and ophthalmopathy. TCR beta CDR3 regions were amplified from RNA. A set of HTBI primers served as the primers for a first-round RT-PCR of the TCR CDR3. TCRdb called the multiplex PCR reads again in MiXCR, with one record for every CDR3 protein. Here the sample spans 600,000 to 650,000 distinct CDR3 sequences, under 20% being singletons. Sequencing input: blood. The receptors derive from a woman between 25 and 40 years old with Graves' hyperthyroidism.

This clonotype has at least ten counts. The chain employs TRBV6-5 and TRBJ1-5, with D uncertain. V was clipped by 2 bases and J by 7 bases, with 9 bases between them. CDR1 MNHEY and CDR2 SVGAGI come from the germline V gene. The CDR3 runs to 13 residues. CDR3 protein: CASSYEGYQPQHF. CDR3 nucleotide sequence: TGTGCCAGCAGTTACGAAGGGTACCAGCCCCAGCATTTT.

This clonotype was recorded many times. V gene TRBV30 combines with J gene TRBJ1-2; no reliable D call. With 2 bases removed from V and 4 bases from J, the gap between germline ends came to 8 bases. The CDR3 sequence is 12 residues long. The germline V gene has CDR1 GTSNPN and CDR2 SVGIG (reference sequence). Here the CDR3 reads CAWSPGFYGYTF. In DNA form, the CDR3 reads TGTGCCTGGAGTCCAGGTTTCTATGGCTACACCTTC.

In this sample, this clonotype turned up a few times. The chain combines TRBV19 with TRBJ2-7; 7 nucleotides align to TRBD1. The length of the CDR3 is 15 residues. Germline CDR1 reads LNHDA; CDR2 reads SQIVND (reference sequence). V was pared by 3 bases and J by 2 bases, with 7 bases of the junction left unmatched. DNA for the CDR3: TGTGCCAGTAGTATTTCCTGGACAGGAGCCTACGAGCAGTACTTC. It encodes CASSISWTGAYEQYF.

A few counts support this clonotype. This may stem from a read error, because a much larger clone lies one nucleotide away. V and J are TRBV5-1 and TRBJ2-1; D not certain. V gave up 1 base and J gave up 5 bases, with 19 bases separating them. Germline CDR1 and CDR2: SGHRS and YFSETQ. The CDR3 contains 17 residues. The CDR3 here is CASSLTEQVAPHNEQFF. The CDR3 DNA follows: TGCGCCAGCAGCTTGACCGAGCAGGTGGCCCCCCACAATGAGCAGTTCTTC. Full variable domain (missing parts from reference TRBV5-1 and TRBJ2-1): KAGVTQTPRYLIKTRGQQVTLSCSPISGHRSVSWYQQTPGQGLQFLFEYFSETQRNKGNFPGRFSGRQFSNSRSEMNVSTLELGDSALYLCASSLTEQVAPHNEQFFGPGTRLTVL.

The CDR3 DNA is TGTGCCAGTAAGGGGCAGAGCACCGGGGAGCTGTTTTTT. This translates into CASKGQSTGELFF. This chain links TRBV19 with TRBJ2-2; D is possibly TRBD1 (5 bases). The CDR3 runs 13 residues. The V gene lost 7 bases and the J gene lost 4 bases, with 10 bases spanning the gap. Germline V lookup: CDR1 LNHDA, CDR2 SQIVND (reference sequence).

This clonotype was found many times. CDR3 loop: CASVTGGRSYGYTF. CDR3 coding DNA: TGTGCCAGCGTTACTGGGGGCCGCTCGTATGGCTACACCTTC. This chain joins TRBV6-2 or TRBV6-3 and TRBJ1-2; TRBD1 is a possible D gene (6 bases). Looked up from germline, CDR1 is MNHEY and CDR2 is SVGEGT. This CDR3 is 14 amino acids long. The V gene lost 8 bases and the J gene lost 5 bases, with 18 bases spanning the gap.

In this sample, this clonotype turned up a few times. V and J are TRBV19 and TRBJ1-5; D gene uncertain. Trimming took off 10 bases at V and 2 bases at J, with 12 bases between the two ends. The length of the CDR3 is 13 residues. Germline CDR1 reads LNHDA; CDR2 reads SQIVND (reference sequence). CDR3 region: CAIGPWGNQPQHF. In DNA, the CDR3 is TGTGCCATCGGCCCTTGGGGCAATCAGCCCCAGCATTTT.

This clonotype was found many times. The rearrangement links TRBV30 to TRBJ1-1; maybe TRBD1 (5 bases). Germline CDR1 reads GTSNPN; CDR2 reads SVGIG (reference sequence). The length of the CDR3 is 13 residues. Trimming removed 5 bases at V and 1 base at J, with 11 bases between. The CDR3, as DNA: TGTGCCTGGGCGGGACTCAGGAACACTGAAGCTTTCTTT. Translating gives CAWAGLRNTEAFF.

This clonotype was picked up a small number of times. This CDR3 is CASSRGGVNEKLFF. The CDR3 nucleotides read TGTGCCAGCAGCCGAGGGGGAGTTAATGAAAAACTGTTTTTT. The V and J genes are TRBV7-8 and TRBJ1-4, with D maybe TRBD1 (6 bases). The germline V gene encodes CDR1 SGHVS and CDR2 FQNEAQ. CDR3 length: 14 amino acids. Trimming took 5 bases from V and 4 from J, leaving 11 bases between them.

This clonotype was detected many times. The chain combines TRBV27 with TRBJ2-5, with 13 bases that match TRBD2. Unmatched junction bases numbered 14, after V lost 6 bases and J lost 4 bases. The CDR3 totals 18 residues. Germline lookup yields CDR1 MNHEY and CDR2 SMNVEV (reference sequence). CDR3 bases: TGTGCCAGCAGACGGGGGACTAGCGGGGCCCTCAAGGCAGAGACCCAGTACTTC. It encodes CASRRGTSGALKAETQYF.

This clonotype was detected a few times. V and J are TRBV7-8 and TRBJ2-7; D might be TRBD1 or TRBD2, each matching 6 bases. V was pared by 2 bases and J by 2 bases, with 13 bases between. Germline values: CDR1 SGHVS, CDR2 FQNEAQ. CDR3 size: 15 residues. The CDR3 DNA reads TGTGCCAGCAGCTTATCGGGGGCAGGGGCCTACGAGCAGTACTTC. Residues: CASSLSGAGAYEQYF.

The chain couples TRBV7-9 to TRBJ2-7; TRBD2 might be the D (6 bases). Germline lookup yields CDR1 SEHNR and CDR2 FQNEAQ (reference sequence). There are 12 residues in the CDR3. V was shortened by 7 bases and J by 6 bases, with 13 bases between the two germline ends. CDR3 in DNA: TGTGCCAGCACCGGGGGACTCGCCGAGCAGTACTTC. Encoded protein: CASTGGLAEQYF.

This clonotype was observed at least ten times. The V gene is TRBV2, the J gene TRBJ2-1; D call uncertain. CDR1 SNHLY and CDR2 FYNNEI come from the germline V gene. The CDR3 length is 11 residues. Trimming took off 6 bases at V and 8 bases at J, with 8 bases between the two ends. CDR3 bases: TGTGCCAGCAGCCCTGGGGATGAGCAGTTCTTC. As protein: CASSPGDEQFF.

As to this clonotype: This could be a read error, since a much larger clone is one nucleotide away. The V call is TRBV7-3, the J call TRBJ2-7; D may be TRBD1 (6 bases). CDR1 is SGHTA and CDR2 is FQGTGA in the germline V gene. V dropped 3 bases and J dropped 5 bases, with 11 bases sitting between them. The CDR3 is 13 amino acids. The CDR3 coding sequence is TGTGCCAGCAGCTTGCACAGGGTGGACGAGCAGTACTTC. It encodes CASSLHRVDEQYF.

The chain employs TRBV6-1 and TRBJ1-3, with TRBD1 as a possible D gene (6 bases). Germline V CDR1 and CDR2: MNHNS, SASEGT. Trimming shortened V by 6 bases and J by 2 bases, and 14 bases separated the two germline ends. The CDR3 totals 15 residues. DNA for the CDR3: TGTGCCAGCAGACTTGACAGGTCCCCTGGAAACACCATATATTTT. Encoded protein: CASRLDRSPGNTIYF.

The V gene is TRBV19, the J gene TRBJ1-5; no clear D. V was clipped by 0 bases and J by 7 bases, with 13 bases between them. CDR1 and CDR2 from the germline V gene are LNHDA and SQIVND (reference sequence). The CDR3 length is 15 residues. CDR3 DNA: TGTGCCAGTAGTATAGATCCCCCAACACGACAGCCCCAGCATTTT. Translation: CASSIDPPTRQPQHF.

This chain connects TRBV7-9 to TRBJ1-1, with D perhaps TRBD1 (6 bases). The V end lost 2 bases, the J end lost 1 base, and 23 bases lay between the germline ends. This CDR3 is built from 19 residues. Looked up from germline, CDR1 is SEHNR and CDR2 is FQNEAQ (reference sequence). The CDR3 DNA follows: TGTGCCAGCAGCTTATTCGGGGTGATGGGGGCCTCAAGGAACACTGAAGCTTTCTTT. Protein sequence: CASSLFGVMGASRNTEAFF.

The V and J genes are TRBV5-1 and TRBJ2-7; D gene ambiguous. The CDR3 runs 13 residues. The V end lost 0 bases, the J end lost 7 bases, and 11 bases lay between the germline ends. The germline V gene has CDR1 SGHRS and CDR2 YFSETQ. CDR3 sequence (DNA): TGCGCCAGCAGCTTGGACCCTCACGGGGAGCAGTACTTC. Protein sequence: CASSLDPHGEQYF.

This clonotype was observed a few times. The chain is built from TRBV12-3 or TRBV12-4 and TRBJ2-6; no definite D call. The CDR3 consists of 10 residues. Trimming cost V 5 bases and J 13 bases, with 6 bases left between them. The CDR3 sequence: CASSSLVLTF. The CDR3 region has the DNA TGTGCCAGCAGTAGTCTAGTCCTGACTTTC.

This clonotype has a count of ten or more. This chain joins TRBV29-1 and TRBJ2-3; perhaps TRBD2 as D (5 bases). The V gene lost 5 bases and the J gene lost 4 bases, with 10 bases spanning the gap. From germline, CDR1 is SQVTM and CDR2 ANQGSEA. This CDR3 is 12 amino acids long. The CDR3 nucleotides are TGCAGCGTTAAGGGAGACTCAGATACGCAGTATTTT. This encodes CSVKGDSDTQYF.

This chain uses TRBV6-2 or TRBV6-3 with TRBJ1-5; a weak D match, TRBD1 (6 bases). Trimming stripped 4 bases from V and 6 bases from J, with 13 bases between. Germline loops: CDR1 MNHEY, CDR2 SVGEGT. The CDR3 covers 14 residues. DNA for the CDR3: TGTGCCAGCAGTTTTGGTAGGGGGAGTCAGCCCCAGCATTTT. It encodes CASSFGRGSQPQHF.

In its sample, this clonotype was seen many times. The V call is TRBV28, the J call TRBJ1-5; 7 bases align to TRBD1. The CDR3 loop spans 16 amino acids. Trimming cost V 7 bases and J 0 bases; bases outside gene matches: 9. Germline V gives CDR1 MDHEN, CDR2 SYDVKM. CDR3 sequence reads: CASMGQFSYSNQPQHF. Here the CDR3 DNA reads TGTGCCAGCATGGGACAGTTTTCTTATAGCAATCAGCCCCAGCATTTT.

There are many counts of this clonotype. This chain links TRBV11-2 with TRBJ2-1; 7 nucleotides line up with TRBD2. This CDR3 spans 15 amino acids. With 4 bases clipped from V and 5 bases from J, the junction kept 8 bases outside the gene matches. CDR1 and CDR2 from the germline V gene are SGHAT and FQNNGV. CDR3 coding DNA: TGTGCCAGCAGCTGGGGCGGGAGTTTTGACAATGAGCAGTTCTTC. Amino acid sequence: CASSWGGSFDNEQFF.